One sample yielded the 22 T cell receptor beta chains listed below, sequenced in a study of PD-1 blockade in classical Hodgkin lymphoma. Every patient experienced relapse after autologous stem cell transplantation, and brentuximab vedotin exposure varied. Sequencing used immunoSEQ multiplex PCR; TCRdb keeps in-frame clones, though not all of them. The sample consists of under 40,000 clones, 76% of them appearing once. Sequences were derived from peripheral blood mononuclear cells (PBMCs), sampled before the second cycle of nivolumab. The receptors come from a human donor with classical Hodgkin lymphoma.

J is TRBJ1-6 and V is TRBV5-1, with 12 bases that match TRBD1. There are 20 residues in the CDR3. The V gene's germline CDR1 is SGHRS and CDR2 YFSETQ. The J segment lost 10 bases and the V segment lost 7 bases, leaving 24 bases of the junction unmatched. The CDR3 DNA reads TGCGCCAGCCTAACCGCGACTGTGCGGACCGCAGGGACAGGGGGCTCACCCCTCCACTTT. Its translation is CASLTATVRTAGTGGSPLHF.

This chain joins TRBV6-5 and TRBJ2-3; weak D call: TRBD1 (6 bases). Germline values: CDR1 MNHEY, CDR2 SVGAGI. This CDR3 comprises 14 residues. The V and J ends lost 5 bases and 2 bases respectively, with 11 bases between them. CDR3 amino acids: CASSRDRNTDTQYF. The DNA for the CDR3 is TGTGCCAGCAGTCGCGACAGGAACACAGATACGCAGTATTTT.

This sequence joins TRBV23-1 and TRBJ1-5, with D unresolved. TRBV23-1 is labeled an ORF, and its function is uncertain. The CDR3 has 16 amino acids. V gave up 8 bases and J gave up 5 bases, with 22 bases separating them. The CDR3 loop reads CASWPYHSGQYQPQHF. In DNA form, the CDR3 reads TGCGCCAGCTGGCCCTACCACAGCGGGCAGTATCAGCCCCAGCATTTT.

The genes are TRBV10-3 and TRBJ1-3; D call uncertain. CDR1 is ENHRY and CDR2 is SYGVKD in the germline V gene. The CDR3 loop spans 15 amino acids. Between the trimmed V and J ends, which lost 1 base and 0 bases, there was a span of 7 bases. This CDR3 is CAISELAISGNTIYF. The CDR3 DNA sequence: TGTGCCATCAGTGAGTTGGCCATCTCTGGAAACACCATATATTTT.

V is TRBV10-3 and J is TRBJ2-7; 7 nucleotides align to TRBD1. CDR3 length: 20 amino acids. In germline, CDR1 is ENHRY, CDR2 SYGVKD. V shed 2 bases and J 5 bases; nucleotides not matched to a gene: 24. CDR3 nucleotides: TGTGCCATCAGTGAGAACTACTACCAGACCCATGTACAGGGGAAACACGAGCAGTACTTC. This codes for CAISENYYQTHVQGKHEQYF.

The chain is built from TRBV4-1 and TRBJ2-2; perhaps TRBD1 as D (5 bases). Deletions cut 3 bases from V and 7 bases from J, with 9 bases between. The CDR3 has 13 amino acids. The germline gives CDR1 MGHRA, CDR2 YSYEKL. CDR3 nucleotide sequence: TGCGCCAGCAGCCAGGAAGACAGCGGGGAGCTGTTTTTT. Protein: CASSQEDSGELFF.

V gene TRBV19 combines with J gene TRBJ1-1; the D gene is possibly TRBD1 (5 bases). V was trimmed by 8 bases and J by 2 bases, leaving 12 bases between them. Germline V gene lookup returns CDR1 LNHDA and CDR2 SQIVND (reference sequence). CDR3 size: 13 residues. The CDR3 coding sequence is TGTGCCAGTGCGACCGGGGGAAACACTGAAGCTTTCTTT. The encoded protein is CASATGGNTEAFF. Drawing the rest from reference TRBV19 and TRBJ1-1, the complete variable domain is DGGITQSPKYLFRKEGQNVTLSCEQNLNHDAMYWYRQDPGQGLRLIYYSQIVNDFQKGDIAEGYSVSREKKESFPLTVTSAQKNPTAFYLCASATGGNTEAFFGQGTRLTVV.

The CDR3 is CAISTGVDTEAFF. CDR3 nucleotide sequence: TGTGCCATCAGTACGGGGGTGGACACTGAAGCTTTCTTT. The chain combines TRBV10-3 with TRBJ1-1, with D maybe TRBD1 (5 bases). Germline CDR1 and CDR2: ENHRY and SYGVKD. CDR3 length equals 13 residues. Trimming removed 5 bases from V and 3 bases from J, with 10 bases in between.

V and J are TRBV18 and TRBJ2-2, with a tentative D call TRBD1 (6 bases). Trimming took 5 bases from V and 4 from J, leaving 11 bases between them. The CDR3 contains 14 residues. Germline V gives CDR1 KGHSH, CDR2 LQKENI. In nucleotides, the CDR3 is TGTGCCAGCTCAGGGGGCTTTGGCACCGGGGAGCTGTTTTTT. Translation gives CASSGGFGTGELFF.

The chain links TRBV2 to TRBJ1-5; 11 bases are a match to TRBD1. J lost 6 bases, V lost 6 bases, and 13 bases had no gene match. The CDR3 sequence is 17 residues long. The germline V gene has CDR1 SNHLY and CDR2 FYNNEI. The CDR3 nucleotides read TGTGCCAGCAGGGGGACAGGGGGATATCAGTATGGTCAGCCCCAGCATTTT. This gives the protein CASRGTGGYQYGQPQHF.

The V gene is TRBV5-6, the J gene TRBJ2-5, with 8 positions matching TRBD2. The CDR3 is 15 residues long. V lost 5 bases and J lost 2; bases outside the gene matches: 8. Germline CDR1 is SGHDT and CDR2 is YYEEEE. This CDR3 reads CASRTGGALQETQYF. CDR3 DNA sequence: TGTGCCAGCAGGACGGGGGGGGCCCTTCAAGAGACCCAGTACTTC.

The CDR3 protein is CASSFRQGEKETQYF. The CDR3 DNA sequence: TGTGCCAGCAGCTTTCGACAGGGGGAGAAAGAGACCCAGTACTTC. This chain connects TRBV7-2 to TRBJ2-5, with TRBD1 matching 9 bases. The germline V gene encodes CDR1 SGHTA and CDR2 FQGNSA. This CDR3 is 15 amino acids long. The V gene end was trimmed by 3 bases and the J gene end by 3 bases; junction bases not matched to a gene: 5. The full variable domain, in which reference TRBV7-2 and TRBJ2-5 provide the parts outside the CDR3, is GAGVSQSPSNKVTEKGKDVELRCDPISGHTALYWYRQSLGQGLEFLIYFQGNSAPDKSGLPSDRFSAERTGGSVSTLTIQRTQQEDSAVYLCASSFRQGEKETQYFGPGTRLLVL.

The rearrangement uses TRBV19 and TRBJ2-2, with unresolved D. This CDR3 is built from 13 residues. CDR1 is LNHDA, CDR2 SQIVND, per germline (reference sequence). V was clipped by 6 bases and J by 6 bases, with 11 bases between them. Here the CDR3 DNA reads TGTGCCAGTAGACTTAGGGCATCCGGGGAGCTGTTTTTT. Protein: CASRLRASGELFF.

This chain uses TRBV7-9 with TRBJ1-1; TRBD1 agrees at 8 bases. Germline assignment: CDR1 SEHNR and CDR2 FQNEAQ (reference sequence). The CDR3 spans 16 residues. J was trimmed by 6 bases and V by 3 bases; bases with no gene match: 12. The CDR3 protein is CASSFFYTTGAAEAFF. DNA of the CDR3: TGTGCCAGCAGCTTCTTCTATACGACAGGGGCGGCTGAAGCTTTCTTT.

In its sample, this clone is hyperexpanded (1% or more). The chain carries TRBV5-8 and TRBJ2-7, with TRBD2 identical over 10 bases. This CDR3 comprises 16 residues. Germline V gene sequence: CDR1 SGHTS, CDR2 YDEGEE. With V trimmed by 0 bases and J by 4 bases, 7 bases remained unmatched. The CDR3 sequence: CASSLERGGLKYEQYF. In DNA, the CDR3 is TGTGCCAGCAGCTTGGAGCGGGGGGGCCTAAAATACGAGCAGTACTTC.

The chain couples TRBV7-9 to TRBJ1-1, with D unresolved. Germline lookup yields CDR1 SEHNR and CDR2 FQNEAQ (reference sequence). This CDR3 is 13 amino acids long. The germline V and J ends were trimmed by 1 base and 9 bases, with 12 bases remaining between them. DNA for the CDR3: TGTGCCAGCAGCTTAGGAGATTCCTACCAAGCTTTCTTT. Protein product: CASSLGDSYQAFF.

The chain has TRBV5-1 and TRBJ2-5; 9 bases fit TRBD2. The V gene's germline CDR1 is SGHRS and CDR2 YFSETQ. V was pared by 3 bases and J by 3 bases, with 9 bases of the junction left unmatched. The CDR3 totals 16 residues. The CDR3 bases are TGCGCCAGCAGCTCCGGGACTAGCCTTATAGAAGAGACCCAGTACTTC. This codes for CASSSGTSLIEETQYF.

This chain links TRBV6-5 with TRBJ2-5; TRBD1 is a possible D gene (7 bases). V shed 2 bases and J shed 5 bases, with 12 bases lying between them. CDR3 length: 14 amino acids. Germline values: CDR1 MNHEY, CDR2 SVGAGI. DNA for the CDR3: TGTGCCAGCAGTTACAGGGCAGGGGGGGAGACCCAGTACTTC. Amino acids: CASSYRAGGETQYF.

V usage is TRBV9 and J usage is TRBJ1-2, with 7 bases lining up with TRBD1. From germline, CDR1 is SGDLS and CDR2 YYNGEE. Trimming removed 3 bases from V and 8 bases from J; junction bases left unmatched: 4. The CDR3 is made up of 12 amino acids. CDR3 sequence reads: CASSGTGVGYTF. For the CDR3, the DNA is TGTGCCAGCAGCGGCACAGGGGTCGGCTACACCTTC.

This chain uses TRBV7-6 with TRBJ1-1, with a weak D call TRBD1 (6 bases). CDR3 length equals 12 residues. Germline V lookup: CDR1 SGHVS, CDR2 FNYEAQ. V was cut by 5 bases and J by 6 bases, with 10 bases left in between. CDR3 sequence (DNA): TGTGCCAGCAGCCAAGGGGGGGCTGAAGCTTTCTTT. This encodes CASSQGGAEAFF.

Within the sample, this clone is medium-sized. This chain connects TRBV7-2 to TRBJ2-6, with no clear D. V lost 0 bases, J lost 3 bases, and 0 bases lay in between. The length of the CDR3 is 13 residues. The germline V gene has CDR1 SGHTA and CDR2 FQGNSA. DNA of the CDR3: TGTGCCAGCAGCTTAGCTGGGGCCAACGTCCTGACTTTC. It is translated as CASSLAGANVLTF.

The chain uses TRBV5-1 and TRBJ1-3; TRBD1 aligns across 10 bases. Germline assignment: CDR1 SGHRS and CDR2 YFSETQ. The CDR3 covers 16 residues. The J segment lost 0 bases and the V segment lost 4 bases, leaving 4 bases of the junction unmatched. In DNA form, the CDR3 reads TGCGCCAGCAGCCTGGGACAGGGGAGCTCTGGAAACACCATATATTTT. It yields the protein CASSLGQGSSGNTIYF.